One sample yielded the 24 T cell receptor beta chains listed below, sequenced in a study of cytomegalovirus exposure and HLA in healthy donors (dated by TCRdb to 2016 to 2017). The library was made by the immunoSEQ multiplex PCR assay. For the multiplex PCR, a mixture combining 60 forward primers for TCR Vbeta segments and 13 reverse primers for TCR Jbeta segments was used. Not all clones reach the TCRdb copy of this immuneACCESS table, which keeps in-frame sequences only. Checked studies attribute under half of the gap to unresolved V genes and leave the rest unexplained. A total of around 130,000 clones appear in this sample, roughly 77% of them only once. The biggest ten clones account for under 7% of the sample. The sequenced sample consisted of PBMCs. The receptors were sampled from a woman aged 40 to 49 in good health and CMV-seropositive.

The chain joins TRBV7-2 to TRBJ1-1, with 7 bases fitting TRBD1. V lost 1 base, J lost 0 bases, and 2 bases stayed unmatched. Germline-derived CDR1 and CDR2 are SGHTA and FQGNSA. The CDR3 covers 15 residues. This CDR3 reads CASSLVGQMNTEAFF. CDR3 sequence (DNA): TGTGCCAGCAGCTTAGTGGGACAGATGAACACTGAAGCTTTCTTT.

The rearrangement joins TRBV11-1 to TRBJ2-7; D is perhaps TRBD2 (6 bases). V was shortened by 1 base and J by 1 base, with 8 bases between the two germline ends. CDR1 is SGHAT, CDR2 FQDESV, per germline (reference sequence). The CDR3 has 14 residues. The CDR3 DNA is TGTGCCAGCAGCTTAGGGCGGGGATCCTACGAGCAGTACTTC. Encoded protein: CASSLGRGSYEQYF.

The chain couples TRBV14 to TRBJ2-2; 7 bases line up with TRBD2. Germline values: CDR1 SGHDN, CDR2 FVKESK. V lost 6 bases, J lost 4 bases, and 11 bases stayed unmatched. This CDR3 is built from 16 residues. CDR3 region: CASSPLGEGLTGELFF. Written as DNA, the CDR3 is TGTGCCAGCAGTCCTCTGGGGGAGGGCCTCACCGGGGAGCTGTTTTTT.

The chain is built from TRBV14 and TRBJ2-7; TRBD1 matches 7 bases. J lost 2 bases, V lost 4 bases, and 5 bases had no gene match. This CDR3 contains 14 residues. Germline V gives CDR1 SGHDN, CDR2 FVKESK. This CDR3 is CASSPTGNPYEQYF. The CDR3 DNA reads TGTGCCAGCAGCCCGACAGGGAATCCCTACGAGCAGTACTTC.

The chain carries TRBV25-1 and TRBJ2-3; 14 nucleotides agree with TRBD2. After removal of 7 bases from V and 0 bases from J, the junction contained 9 bases not matched to a gene. Germline CDR1 MGHDK, CDR2 SYGVNS. The CDR3 covers 18 residues. Here the CDR3 DNA reads TGTGCCAGCACCCCCTCGGGACTAGCGGGGGTTAGCACAGATACGCAGTATTTT. This translates into CASTPSGLAGVSTDTQYF.

The genes are TRBV28 and TRBJ1-2, with TRBD1 matching 7 bases. From germline, CDR1 is MDHEN and CDR2 SYDVKM. The CDR3 totals 13 residues. V lost 4 bases, J lost 4 bases, and 3 bases stayed unmatched. The CDR3 coding sequence is TGTGCCAGCAGTTCGGGACAGATCTATGGCTACACCTTC. This translates into CASSSGQIYGYTF.

The chain combines TRBV2 with TRBJ1-4, with D uncertain. The V end was cut by 7 bases, the J end by 8 bases, with 17 bases between. The length of the CDR3 is 14 residues. Germline CDR1 and CDR2: SNHLY and FYNNEI. In DNA, the CDR3 is TGTGCCAGCAAGATTTTTTTCCGGGAGGAAAAACTGTTTTTT. It specifies CASKIFFREEKLFF.

The chain couples TRBV6-5 to TRBJ2-2; TRBD2 agrees at 11 bases. The CDR3 has 14 amino acids. Germline assignment: CDR1 MNHEY and CDR2 SVGAGI. Trimming cost V 5 bases and J 6 bases; bases outside gene matches: 2. CDR3 nucleotide sequence: TGTGCCAGCAGTCGTAGCGGGAGGGCCGGGGAGCTGTTTTTT. Protein product: CASSRSGRAGELFF.

This chain uses TRBV4-3 with TRBJ1-5; 7 nucleotides line up with TRBD1. The CDR3 has 16 residues. With V trimmed by 5 bases and J by 7 bases, 14 bases remained unmatched. Germline V gene sequence: CDR1 LGHNA, CDR2 YSLEER. CDR3 sequence (DNA): TGCGCCAGCAGCGTTGCGAGAGGGGGCCTGGGGCAGCCCCAGCATTTT. Protein sequence: CASSVARGGLGQPQHF.

J is TRBJ1-5 and V is TRBV11-3; D is ambiguous. Germline values: CDR1 SGHNT, CDR2 YENEEA. Trimming took off 5 bases at V and 5 bases at J, with 10 bases between the two ends. The CDR3 consists of 13 residues. The CDR3 sequence: CASSLGPDQPQHF. In DNA form, the CDR3 reads TGTGCCAGCAGCCTGGGCCCCGATCAGCCCCAGCATTTT.

The chain employs TRBV19 and TRBJ2-1, with D hard to call. Trimming left V 6 bases short and J 8 bases short, with 11 bases between. This CDR3 has 12 residues. From germline, CDR1 is LNHDA and CDR2 SQIVND (reference sequence). CDR3 loop: CASSMSDYEQFF. CDR3 in DNA: TGTGCCAGTAGCATGTCTGACTATGAGCAGTTCTTC.

J is TRBJ2-1 and V is TRBV5-4, with D perhaps TRBD2 (7 bases). CDR1 SGHNT and CDR2 YYREEE come from the germline V gene (reference sequence). V gave up 7 bases and J gave up 7 bases, with 18 bases separating them. The CDR3 is 14 residues long. CDR3 sequence (DNA): TGTGCCAGCCGTCCCGGCGGGGGCGAGAATGAGCAGTTCTTC. Residues: CASRPGGGENEQFF.

As to this clone: The sample contains more than one DNA sequence encoding this CDR3. The genes are TRBV19 and TRBJ1-1; unclear D gene. The CDR3 has 15 amino acids. Per the germline V gene, CDR1 is LNHDA and CDR2 is SQIVND (reference sequence). The V end was cut by 2 bases, the J end by 0 bases, with 10 bases between. CDR3 in DNA: TGTGCCAGTAGTATAAGTAGCGGGATGAACACTGAAGCTTTCTTT. Residues: CASSISSGMNTEAFF.

This chain uses TRBV29-1 with TRBJ2-2; TRBD1 aligns across 8 bases. The length of the CDR3 is 14 residues. CDR1 is SQVTM, CDR2 ANQGSEA, per germline. V shed 6 bases, J shed 2 bases, and the junction held 5 bases outside the gene matches. CDR3 DNA sequence: TGCAGCGTCGCCGGGACAGGAAACACCGGGGAGCTGTTTTTT. Encoded protein: CSVAGTGNTGELFF.

The J gene is TRBJ1-4, the V gene TRBV9; no definite D call. Trimming took off 0 bases at V and 1 base at J, with 13 bases between the two ends. CDR1 and CDR2 (germline): SGDLS, YYNGEE. The CDR3 loop spans 17 amino acids. CDR3 residues: CASSVGDSALTNEKLFF. For the CDR3, the DNA is TGTGCCAGCAGCGTAGGAGACTCAGCCCTAACTAATGAAAAACTGTTTTTT.

This sequence joins TRBV28 and TRBJ1-2; D not certain. Germline CDR1 and CDR2: MDHEN and SYDVKM. The CDR3 is 12 residues long. V lost 7 bases and J 8 bases, leaving 14 bases between the germline ends. CDR3 DNA sequence: TGTGCCAGCATCTCGACTCCCCGGGGCTACACCTTC. This codes for CASISTPRGYTF.

The V and J genes are TRBV9 and TRBJ2-3, with D tentatively TRBD1 (5 bases). The germline CDR1 and CDR2 sequences are SGDLS and YYNGEE. This CDR3 contains 14 residues. V was trimmed by 4 bases and J by 3 bases, leaving 12 bases between them. CDR3 DNA sequence: TGTGCCAGCAGCATCAGGGTCGGAACAGATACGCAGTATTTT. Protein: CASSIRVGTDTQYF. Based on the CDR3 plus reference TRBV9 and TRBJ2-3, the full variable domain is DSGVTQTPKHLITATGQRVTLRCSPRSGDLSVYWYQQSLDQGLQFLIQYYNGEERAKGNILERFSAQQFPDLHSELNLSSLELGDSALYFCASSIRVGTDTQYFGPGTRLTVL.

The V and J genes are TRBV7-8 and TRBJ1-1, with 7 bases that match TRBD1. CDR3 size: 13 residues. The germline V gene has CDR1 SGHVS and CDR2 FQNEAQ. Trimming at V came to 5 bases and at J to 7 bases, leaving 7 bases not matched to a gene. CDR3 coding DNA: TGTGCCAGCAGCCAAGACAGGGTTGGTGAAGCTTTCTTT. Translated, it gives CASSQDRVGEAFF.

V and J are TRBV30 and TRBJ2-5; the D gene is possibly TRBD2 (7 bases). The J call may not be correct, given that the DNA end is closer to TRBJ2-7. The CDR3 spans 14 residues. From germline, CDR1 is GTSNPN and CDR2 SVGIG (reference sequence). CDR3 sequence (DNA): TGTGCCTGGACCCGCGGGGGCACCTCCTACGAGCAGTACTTC. Amino acids: CAWTRGGTSYEQYF.

V and J are TRBV6-1 and TRBJ1-1, with D perhaps matching TRBD1 (6 bases). The CDR3 totals 15 residues. The germline gives CDR1 MNHNS, CDR2 SASEGT. Trimming shortened V by 1 base and J by 1 base, and 10 bases separated the two germline ends. In DNA form, the CDR3 reads TGTGCCAGCAGTGAAGGGGCAGGGGCGAACACTGAAGCTTTCTTT. It codes for CASSEGAGANTEAFF.

The rearrangement uses TRBV5-4 and TRBJ2-7, with 11 bases that match TRBD2. The V and J ends lost 4 bases and 4 bases, in that order; junction bases with no gene match: 4. This CDR3 has 14 residues. Germline values: CDR1 SGHNT, CDR2 YYREEE (reference sequence). Here the CDR3 reads CASSATSGAYEQYF. The CDR3 DNA is TGTGCCAGCAGCGCGACTAGCGGGGCATACGAGCAGTACTTC. Drawing the rest from reference TRBV5-4 and TRBJ2-7, the complete variable domain is ETGVTQSPTHLIKTRGQQVTLRCSSQSGHNTVSWYQQALGQGPQFIFQYYREEENGRGNFPPRFSGLQFPNYSSELNVNALELDDSALYLCASSATSGAYEQYFGPGTRLTVT.

Of note for this clone: The germline gene is not matched at one end of the junction; a read error may be the cause. The rearrangement uses TRBV7-7 and TRBJ2-3; 7 bases fit TRBD1. Germline V gene lookup returns CDR1 SSHAT and CDR2 FNYEAQ (reference sequence). The CDR3 extends over 15 amino acids. DNA of the CDR3: TGTGCTAGCAGCTTAGGGGGCACTAGCACAGATACGCAGTATTTT. Encoded protein: CASSLGGTSTDTQYF.

The chain combines TRBV6-6 with TRBJ1-1; 9 bases are a match to TRBD1. The CDR3 is made up of 15 amino acids. Trimming took 6 bases from V and 4 from J; bases not matched to a gene: 9. Germline CDR1 is MNHNY and CDR2 is SVGAGI (reference sequence). CDR3 nucleotides: TGTGCCAGCAGGACACTGGGACAGGGAGGCACTGAAGCTTTCTTT. Translation: CASRTLGQGGTEAFF.

The V call is TRBV6-5, the J call TRBJ2-7; no clear D. Trimming cost V 6 bases and J 1 base, with 7 bases left between them. CDR3 length: 12 amino acids. Germline-derived CDR1 and CDR2 are MNHEY and SVGAGI. Here the CDR3 reads CASRLRSYEQYF. The CDR3 DNA reads TGTGCCAGCAGGCTTAGATCCTACGAGCAGTACTTC.